Below are 16 T cell receptor beta chains sequenced from a single sample in a study of breast tumors, draining lymph nodes, adjacent tissues. MiXCR, applied by TCRdb to the multiplex PCR reads, yields one record per CDR3 protein. The repertoire includes some 10,000 distinct CDR3 sequences, over 45% of them detected once, and less than 45% sits in the top ten. The sequenced sample consisted of breast tumor tissue. These TCRs come from a female donor with breast cancer. Some clones in this sample may be carry-over from other donors' samples.

This clonotype occurred many times. This chain joins TRBV3-1 and TRBJ1-1; unclear D gene. The CDR3 runs to 13 residues. Germline assignment: CDR1 LGHDT and CDR2 YNNKEL (reference sequence). The V and J ends lost 1 base and 6 bases respectively, with 9 bases between them. The CDR3 DNA follows: TGTGCCAGCAGCCAAGCGGGAGTTCCTGAAGCTTTCTTT. Amino acid sequence: CASSQAGVPEAFF.

This clonotype has ten or more counts. The chain joins TRBV2 to TRBJ1-1, with D perhaps matching TRBD1 (5 bases). With 7 bases removed from V and 7 bases from J, the gap between germline ends came to 16 bases. CDR1 and CDR2 from the germline V gene are SNHLY and FYNNEI. The CDR3 consists of 13 residues. This chain's CDR3 is CASKEFGAREAFF. The CDR3 coding sequence is TGTGCCAGCAAAGAGTTTGGGGCGCGTGAAGCTTTCTTT.

The chain uses TRBV7-9 and TRBJ1-1; D unclear. CDR1 and CDR2 (germline): SEHNR, FQNEAQ (reference sequence). Trimming stripped 4 bases from V and 8 bases from J, with 8 bases between. The CDR3 has 11 amino acids. Here the CDR3 reads CASSSSIEAFF. The CDR3 region has the DNA TGTGCCAGCAGCTCTTCAATCGAAGCTTTCTTT.

The rearrangement joins TRBV5-4 to TRBJ2-7; 9 bases are a match to TRBD2. This CDR3 is 14 amino acids long. After removal of 0 bases from V and 3 bases from J, the junction contained 1 base not matched to a gene. CDR1 is SGHNT, CDR2 YYREEE, per germline (reference sequence). The CDR3 DNA follows: TGTGCCAGCAGCTTGGGACTAGCGGACTACGAGCAGTACTTC. It encodes CASSLGLADYEQYF. The entire variable domain, with the rest obtained from reference TRBV5-4 and TRBJ2-7, is as follows: ETGVTQSPTHLIKTRGQQVTLRCSSQSGHNTVSWYQQALGQGPQFIFQYYREEENGRGNFPPRFSGLQFPNYSSELNVNALELDDSALYLCASSLGLADYEQYFGPGTRLTVT.

This clonotype has just a few counts. This clone may be a read error of a much larger clone one base away. The chain combines TRBV7-8 with TRBJ2-3; TRBD2 agrees at 11 bases. CDR3 length: 18 amino acids. Germline V gene data show CDR1 as SGHVS and CDR2 as FQNEAQ. This chain's CDR3 is CASSVLAGVTVGTHTQYF. The CDR3 DNA sequence: TGTGCCAGCAGCGTACTAGCGGGAGTAACTGTGGGCACACATACGCAGTATTTT.

On this clonotype itself: One end of the junction varies from germline; a read error may be responsible. The chain uses TRBV3-1 and TRBJ1-2; D remains unclear. Germline V gives CDR1 LGHDT, CDR2 YNNKEL (reference sequence). This CDR3 is built from 11 residues. The CDR3 DNA reads as TGCGCCAGCAGCCAAGACGCTGGCTACACCTTC. Its protein product is CASSQDAGYTF.

The chain combines TRBV3-1 with TRBJ2-7; D is ambiguous. The germline gives CDR1 LGHDT, CDR2 YNNKEL (reference sequence). V lost 3 bases and J 3 bases, leaving 9 bases between the germline ends. The CDR3 is 13 residues long. The CDR3 sequence: CASSQDLYYEQYF. The CDR3 DNA follows: TGTGCCAGCAGCCAGGACCTATACTACGAGCAGTACTTC.

The V call is TRBV4-1, the J call TRBJ2-7, with no clear D. The length of the CDR3 is 11 residues. In germline, CDR1 is MGHRA, CDR2 YSYEKL. Trimming pared 8 bases from V and 10 bases from J, leaving 15 bases between. CDR3 nucleotides: TGCGCCAGCCCTAGGAGTAGGGCCCAGTACTTC. Its protein product is CASPRSRAQYF.

This clonotype was recorded a few times. The chain is built from TRBV9 and TRBJ1-5, with D hard to call. Germline-derived CDR1 and CDR2 are SGDLS and YYNGEE. With 0 bases removed from V and 3 bases from J, the gap between germline ends came to 7 bases. This CDR3 spans 14 amino acids. The CDR3 nucleotides read TGTGCCAGCAGCGTAGACGGAGCCAATCAGCCCCAGCATTTT. It is translated as CASSVDGANQPQHF.

This clonotype was recorded a few times. V usage is TRBV15 and J usage is TRBJ1-4, with no clear D. V was cut by 5 bases and J by 2 bases, with 12 bases left in between. This CDR3 comprises 15 residues. Germline V gene data show CDR1 as LNHNV and CDR2 as YYDKDF (reference sequence). CDR3 coding DNA: TGTGCCACCAGCGGGGAATCCGCTACTAATGAAAAACTGTTTTTT. This gives the protein CATSGESATNEKLFF.

J is TRBJ1-2 and V is TRBV14, with D hard to call. Trimming left V 3 bases short and J 1 base short, with 6 bases between. Germline loops: CDR1 SGHDN, CDR2 FVKESK. CDR3 length: 13 residues. CDR3 loop: CASSHQLNYGYTF. The DNA for the CDR3 is TGTGCCAGCAGCCACCAGCTTAACTATGGCTACACCTTC.

The rearrangement links TRBV7-9 to TRBJ1-5; no clear D. In germline, CDR1 is SEHNR, CDR2 FQNEAQ (reference sequence). The CDR3 extends over 13 amino acids. Deletions cut 1 base from V and 6 bases from J, with 7 bases between. The chain's CDR3 is CASSLGVGQPQHF. The CDR3 DNA reads TGTGCCAGCAGCTTAGGGGTTGGTCAGCCCCAGCATTTT. The whole variable domain, filled in from reference TRBV7-9 and TRBJ1-5, reads DTGVSQNPRHKITKRGQNVTFRCDPISEHNRLYWYRQTLGQGPEFLTYFQNEAQLEKSRLLSDRFSAERPKGSFSTLEIQRTEQGDSAMYLCASSLGVGQPQHFGDGTRLSIL.

V usage is TRBV20-1 and J usage is TRBJ2-7; no firm D call. The V end lost 2 bases, the J end lost 2 bases, and 4 bases lay between the germline ends. Per germline, CDR1 DFQATT and CDR2 SNEGSKA (reference sequence). This CDR3 has 11 amino acids. The CDR3 loop reads CSARLAYEQYF. CDR3 nucleotide sequence: TGCAGTGCTAGACTCGCCTACGAGCAGTACTTC.

A word on this clonotype: A single base separates this from a much larger clone, so it may be a read error. This chain links TRBV4-2 with TRBJ2-7, with TRBD2 matching 8 bases. Germline assignment: CDR1 LGHNA and CDR2 YNFKEQ. The CDR3 contains 16 residues. The CDR3 sequence: CASAPGGGGRSYEQCF. In DNA, the CDR3 is TGTGCCAGCGCCCCTGGGGGAGGCGGGAGGTCCTACGAGCAGTGCTTC.

The chain has TRBV12-3 or TRBV12-4 and TRBJ1-5, with D unclear. V shed 9 bases and J shed 5 bases, with 14 bases lying between them. The CDR3 loop spans 13 amino acids. Here the CDR3 reads CASTTGLDQPQHF. In nucleotides, the CDR3 is TGTGCCAGTACGACCGGGTTGGATCAGCCCCAGCATTTT.

This clonotype has only one observation. This chain connects TRBV6-6 to TRBJ2-1; possible D gene TRBD2, 5 bases. V gave up 10 bases and J gave up 9 bases, with 19 bases separating them. Germline V gives CDR1 MNHNY, CDR2 SVGAGI (reference sequence). There are 13 residues in the CDR3. The CDR3 loop is CATSGEASGEQFF. The CDR3 coding sequence is TGTGCCACTTCGGGTGAAGCGAGCGGTGAGCAGTTCTTC.